The 30 T cell receptor beta chains listed next were all sequenced from one sample in a study of OX40 agonist ivuxolimab in advanced cancers. Sequencing was performed with immunoSEQ multiplex PCR; in TCRdb, only in-frame clones are kept and a portion is missing. Of 73,000 or so clones listed, roughly 86% are singletons. The material sequenced was CD4+ or CD8+ T cells sorted from blood, taken in a trial of the OX40 agonist ivuxolimab. Receptors were obtained from an adult with an advanced solid tumor such as melanoma, head and neck, liver or kidney cancer.

This rearrangement joins TRBV7-3 to TRBJ2-4; D not certain. The CDR3 runs to 15 residues. Germline CDR1 and CDR2: SGHTA and FQGTGA. With 0 bases removed from V and 9 bases from J, the gap between germline ends came to 15 bases. CDR3 sequence: CASSLTAGAPGIQYF. The CDR3 bases are TGTGCCAGCAGCTTAACGGCTGGCGCTCCAGGCATTCAGTACTTC.

This clone was observed a single time. The J gene is TRBJ2-7, the V gene TRBV18; D gene uncertain. Trimming cost V 3 bases and J 6 bases, with 12 bases left between them. The CDR3 has 13 residues. The germline V gene encodes CDR1 KGHSH and CDR2 LQKENI. In DNA form, the CDR3 reads TGTGCCAGCTCACCTGGCACCCGGGTCGAGCAGTACTTC. This sequence encodes CASSPGTRVEQYF.

Here the CDR3 DNA reads TGTGCCAGTATAGGCAGTGGCGTTGTCAATCAGCCCCAGCATTTT. Its protein is CASIGSGVVNQPQHF. V usage is TRBV19 and J usage is TRBJ1-5; D uncertain. The CDR3 is 15 residues long. The germline gives CDR1 LNHDA, CDR2 SQIVND (reference sequence). V gave up 7 bases and J gave up 3 bases, with 16 bases separating them.

V is TRBV6-1 and J is TRBJ2-7; TRBD1 is a possible D gene (7 bases). The V gene lost 10 bases and the J gene lost 2 bases, with 15 bases spanning the gap. The CDR3 contains 13 residues. Germline V gene lookup returns CDR1 MNHNS and CDR2 SASEGT. CDR3: CATRGDRAYEQYF. CDR3 nucleotides: TGTGCCACCAGGGGGGACAGAGCCTACGAGCAGTACTTC.

This clone was counted only a few times. The rearrangement joins TRBV9 to TRBJ2-7, with D hard to call. The V end was cut by 0 bases, the J end by 4 bases, with 17 bases between. This CDR3 contains 16 residues. Germline lookup yields CDR1 SGDLS and CDR2 YYNGEE. The CDR3 protein is CASSVAVGGSLYEQYF. The DNA for the CDR3 is TGTGCCAGCAGCGTAGCCGTGGGCGGATCATTATACGAGCAGTACTTC.

This clone was seen a handful of times. V and J are TRBV11-3 and TRBJ2-6, with TRBD1 matching over 10 bases. The V gene's germline CDR1 is SGHNT and CDR2 YENEEA. The J segment lost 0 bases and the V segment lost 3 bases, leaving 2 bases of the junction unmatched. The CDR3 covers 17 residues. CDR3: CASSLGQGTSGANVLTF. CDR3 DNA sequence: TGTGCCAGCAGCTTGGGACAGGGGACCTCTGGGGCCAACGTCCTGACTTTC. The full variable domain, with the rest looked up from reference TRBV11-3 and TRBJ2-6, is EAGVVQSPRYKIIEKKQPVAFWCNPISGHNTLYWYLQNLGQGPELLIRYENEEAVDDSQLPKDRFSAERLKGVDSTLKIQPAELGDSAVYLCASSLGQGTSGANVLTFGAGSRLTVL.

The chain carries TRBV29-1 and TRBJ2-5; 11 nucleotides line up with TRBD2. Germline loops: CDR1 SQVTM, CDR2 ANQGSEA. J was trimmed by 2 bases and V by 2 bases; bases with no gene match: 4. CDR3 length: 15 amino acids. In DNA, the CDR3 is TGCAGCGTTGAAATACTAGCGGGAGTGCAAGAGACCCAGTACTTC. Translated: CSVEILAGVQETQYF.

This clone was picked up one time. As DNA, the CDR3 is TGCAGCGTCTGCAGGGGGCAGGCTGAAAAACTGTTTTTT. This encodes CSVCRGQAEKLFF. The chain is built from TRBV29-1 and TRBJ1-4; 8 nucleotides match TRBD1. V shed 6 bases, J shed 7 bases, and the junction held 7 bases outside the gene matches. CDR3 length equals 13 residues. The germline CDR1 and CDR2 sequences are SQVTM and ANQGSEA.

The chain combines TRBV5-5 with TRBJ1-2, with a tentative D call TRBD1 (5 bases). Germline CDR1 and CDR2: SGHKS and YYEKEE (reference sequence). CDR3 size: 12 residues. The V and J ends lost 3 bases and 7 bases respectively, with 10 bases between them. The CDR3 sequence is CASSWEQGGYTF. Here the CDR3 DNA reads TGTGCCAGCAGCTGGGAGCAGGGTGGCTACACCTTC.

A single count supports this clone. The V gene is TRBV5-1, the J gene TRBJ2-2; 9 bases fit TRBD1. Germline values: CDR1 SGHRS, CDR2 YFSETQ. CDR3 length equals 14 residues. Trimming at V came to 4 bases and at J to 7 bases, leaving 5 bases not matched to a gene. CDR3 amino acids: CASSTQGANGELFF. In DNA form, the CDR3 reads TGCGCCAGCAGCACACAGGGGGCTAACGGGGAGCTGTTTTTT.

The chain is built from TRBV4-1 and TRBJ1-2, with TRBD1 matching 8 bases. The germline V gene encodes CDR1 MGHRA and CDR2 YSYEKL. J was trimmed by 8 bases and V by 0 bases; bases with no gene match: 11. This CDR3 comprises 16 residues. CDR3 in DNA: TGCGCCAGCAGCCAAGATAGTCAGGGGGCTGTACGAGGCTACACCTTC. As protein: CASSQDSQGAVRGYTF.

The chain combines TRBV2 with TRBJ2-1; a weak D match, TRBD2 (6 bases). This CDR3 is built from 11 residues. The germline V gene has CDR1 SNHLY and CDR2 FYNNEI. The ends were cut back, 3 bases at V and 13 bases at J, with 10 bases in the middle. CDR3 sequence reads: CASSDGGTQFF. Written as DNA, the CDR3 is TGTGCCAGCAGTGATGGCGGGACCCAGTTCTTC.

The J gene is TRBJ1-5, the V gene TRBV28, with 8 bases that match TRBD1. CDR1 is MDHEN and CDR2 is SYDVKM in the germline V gene. This CDR3 spans 16 amino acids. Trimming removed 2 bases from V and 0 bases from J; junction bases left unmatched: 3. The CDR3 is CASSLGQGYSNQPQHF. The CDR3, as DNA: TGTGCCAGCAGTTTAGGACAGGGCTATAGCAATCAGCCCCAGCATTTT.

The chain is built from TRBV6-6 and TRBJ2-7; D is possibly TRBD1 or TRBD2 (5 bases each). Trimming removed 5 bases at V and 10 bases at J, with 15 bases between. This CDR3 spans 12 amino acids. The V gene's germline CDR1 is MNHNY and CDR2 SVGAGI (reference sequence). The CDR3 DNA follows: TGTGCCAGCAGTGACGGGACCGCGGGCCAGTACTTC. Translating gives CASSDGTAGQYF.

This clone has just a few counts. V and J are TRBV2 and TRBJ1-2, with TRBD1 matching over 10 bases. After removal of 6 bases from V and 5 bases from J, the junction contained 6 bases not matched to a gene. The CDR3 length is 14 residues. Germline lookup yields CDR1 SNHLY and CDR2 FYNNEI. CDR3 amino acids: CASSPRDRGYGYTF. CDR3 nucleotide sequence: TGTGCCAGCAGCCCCAGGGACAGGGGATATGGCTACACCTTC.

The chain recombines TRBV7-9 with TRBJ1-3; D possibly corresponds to TRBD1 (6 bases). CDR3 length: 14 residues. CDR1 is SEHNR, CDR2 FQNEAQ, per germline (reference sequence). V lost 6 bases, J lost 1 base, and 10 bases lay in between. This CDR3 is CASRTGPSGNTIYF. CDR3 nucleotide sequence: TGTGCCAGCAGGACAGGTCCGTCTGGAAACACCATATATTTT.

The CDR3 region has the DNA TGTGCCACAACGACCCGGGAGGGTGATGGCTACACCTTC. It yields the protein CATTTREGDGYTF. The J gene is TRBJ1-2, the V gene TRBV10-3; D is ambiguous. CDR3 length equals 13 residues. Deletions cut 10 bases from V and 6 bases from J, with 18 bases between. Germline lookup yields CDR1 ENHRY and CDR2 SYGVKD.

The J gene is TRBJ2-2, the V gene TRBV27; D is possibly TRBD1 (6 bases). The CDR3 is made up of 15 amino acids. Germline CDR1 is MNHEY and CDR2 is SMNVEV (reference sequence). V lost 3 bases and J lost 2, with 10 bases in between. CDR3 loop: CASSFAGVNTGELFF. The CDR3 nucleotides read TGTGCCAGCAGTTTTGCAGGGGTTAACACCGGGGAGCTGTTTTTT.

This sequence joins TRBV6-1 and TRBJ1-2; D not resolved. CDR1 and CDR2 (germline): MNHNS, SASEGT. V lost 1 base to trimming and J lost 2 bases, with 8 bases between them. The CDR3 runs 14 residues. This chain's CDR3 is CASSEDRGNYGYTF. CDR3 coding DNA: TGTGCCAGCAGTGAAGACCGCGGCAACTATGGCTACACCTTC.

For this clone: The sample contains more than one DNA sequence encoding this CDR3. The J gene is TRBJ1-1, the V gene TRBV5-1, with 8 bases that match TRBD1. V was clipped by 4 bases and J by 1 base; unmatched bases: 3. The germline CDR1 and CDR2 sequences are SGHRS and YFSETQ. CDR3 length equals 14 residues. The CDR3 bases are TGCGCCAGCAGCCTAGACAGGGGGAACACTGAAGCTTTCTTT. It yields the protein CASSLDRGNTEAFF.

V is TRBV6-1 and J is TRBJ1-1; 7 bases line up with TRBD1. Germline V lookup: CDR1 MNHNS, CDR2 SASEGT. Unmatched junction bases numbered 9, after V lost 7 bases and J lost 1 base. CDR3 length: 15 amino acids. CDR3 DNA: TGTGCCAGCAACCCTTATCAGGGGGGGAACACTGAAGCTTTCTTT. Its translation is CASNPYQGGNTEAFF.

The chain joins TRBV5-1 to TRBJ2-4; tentatively, D is TRBD1 (6 bases). The CDR3 covers 15 residues. The germline CDR1 and CDR2 sequences are SGHRS and YFSETQ. V was clipped by 2 bases and J by 2 bases, with 11 bases between them. The CDR3 is CASSFGGPTKNIQYF. CDR3 sequence (DNA): TGCGCCAGCAGCTTTGGGGGCCCTACCAAAAACATTCAGTACTTC.

Concerning this clone itself: Since a much larger clone is just one base distant, this may be a read error. The J gene is TRBJ2-2, the V gene TRBV2; 9 bases map to TRBD1. CDR3 length: 15 amino acids. The germline V gene encodes CDR1 SNHLY and CDR2 FYNNEI. V lost 6 bases to trimming and J lost 1 base; unmatched junction nucleotides: 3. The CDR3 DNA reads as TGTGCCAGCAGCCCGGGACAGGGGAACACCGGGGAGCTGTTTTTT. Amino acids: CASSPGQGNTGELFF. The full variable domain, with the rest looked up from reference TRBV2 and TRBJ2-2, is EPEVTQTPSHQVTQMGQEVILRCVPISNHLYFYWYRQILGQKVEFLVSFYNNEISEKSEIFDDQFSVERPDGSNFTLKIRSTKLEDSAMYFCASSPGQGNTGELFFGEGSRLTVL.

This clone was observed a single time. The rearrangement uses TRBV28 and TRBJ2-5, with D possibly TRBD1 on 5 matching bases. TRBJ2-7 explains the end of the DNA better; the J call may be wrong. This CDR3 contains 11 residues. CDR1 and CDR2 from the germline V gene are MDHEN and SYDVKM. CDR3 DNA sequence: TGTGCCAGCAGTCAGGGTTACGAGCAGTACTTC. It encodes CASSQGYEQYF.

The V gene is TRBV18, the J gene TRBJ2-3, with D uncertain. Looked up from germline, CDR1 is KGHSH and CDR2 is LQKENI. V was shortened by 4 bases and J by 2 bases, with 10 bases between the two germline ends. The CDR3 spans 14 residues. The DNA of the CDR3 is TGTGCCAGCTCACTTCGGACGGACACAGATACGCAGTATTTT. This gives the protein CASSLRTDTDTQYF.

This chain uses TRBV25-1 with TRBJ1-1; TRBD1 might be the D (6 bases). Germline CDR1 MGHDK, CDR2 SYGVNS. The CDR3 is 13 residues long. V dropped 0 bases and J dropped 6 bases, with 8 bases sitting between them. Here the CDR3 DNA reads TGTGCCAGCAGTGAATATGGGACATCTGAAGCTTTCTTT. Amino acids: CASSEYGTSEAFF.

Comments on this clone: The identical CDR3 is also encoded by other nucleotide sequences in the sample. This chain connects TRBV1 to TRBJ1-5; the DNA was not used to check the table's D call, TRBD1. TRBV1 is classified as a pseudogene. The CDR3 totals 17 residues. In nucleotides, the CDR3 is TGCACCAGCAGCCAAGATCACCCGGGACAGGGAGATCAACCCCAGCATTTT. Its translation is CTSSQDHPGQGDQPQHF.

The chain couples TRBV5-5 to TRBJ2-7, with TRBD2 identical over 10 bases. The germline V gene has CDR1 SGHKS and CDR2 YYEKEE (reference sequence). This CDR3 contains 15 residues. Germline trimming cut 2 bases from V and 0 bases from J; bases unmatched to any gene: 2. The CDR3: CASSLLAGSSYEQYF. CDR3 DNA sequence: TGTGCCAGCAGCTTACTAGCGGGATCCTCCTACGAGCAGTACTTC. Based on the CDR3 plus reference TRBV5-5 and TRBJ2-7, the full variable domain is DAGVTQSPTHLIKTRGQQVTLRCSPISGHKSVSWYQQVLGQGPQFIFQYYEKEERGRGNFPDRFSARQFPNYSSELNVNALLLGDSALYLCASSLLAGSSYEQYFGPGTRLTVT.

The J gene is TRBJ2-3, the V gene TRBV30; 7 positions agree with TRBD1. The V gene's germline CDR1 is GTSNPN and CDR2 SVGIG (reference sequence). The CDR3 consists of 16 residues. J was trimmed by 7 bases and V by 2 bases; bases with no gene match: 15. The CDR3 loop is CAWSSTVQGIGYTQYF. CDR3 nucleotide sequence: TGTGCCTGGAGTAGTACGGTACAGGGGATCGGGTATACGCAGTATTTT.

The count of this clone is one. This chain uses TRBV10-3 with TRBJ2-1; 13 bases line up with TRBD2. V trimming: 6 bases; J trimming: 5 bases; junction bases outside the gene matches: 10. The CDR3 runs to 17 residues. The germline gives CDR1 ENHRY, CDR2 SYGVKD. The DNA for the CDR3 is TGTGCCATCAGAGGGACTAGCGGGGAGACTACGAACAATGAGCAGTTCTTC. Translation: CAIRGTSGETTNNEQFF.